This TCR beta chain derives from a study of early T cells in non-severe SARS-CoV-2 infection. The germline V gene encodes CDR1 SGHNT and CDR2 YYREEE (reference sequence). Trimming at V came to 5 bases and at J to 1 base, leaving 7 bases not matched to a gene. The CDR3 covers 15 residues. This clonotype has at least ten counts. From the 5' RACE reads, TCRdb called clonotypes with MiXCR, one entry per CDR3 protein. This sample has about 77,000 distinct CDR3 sequences, with less than 5.5% found just once. The gene calls are TRBV5-4 and TRBJ1-1; 8 bases match TRBD1. The sample consisted of whole blood, taken at baseline. The TCR sequence derives from an adult who was a healthcare worker with PCR-confirmed SARS-CoV-2 infection or an uninfected control (not recorded which). This chain's CDR3 is CASRETGEGNTEAFF. In DNA, the CDR3 is TGTGCCAGCAGGGAGACAGGGGAGGGGAACACTGAAGCTTTCTTT. The full variable domain, rest sourced from reference TRBV5-4 and TRBJ1-1, is ETGVTQSPTHLIKTRGQQVTLRCSSQSGHNTVSWYQQALGQGPQFIFQYYREEENGRGNFPPRFSGLQFPNYSSELNVNALELDDSALYLCASRETGEGNTEAFFGQGTRLTVV.